These T cell receptor beta chains were read from a single sample in a study of CD8 T cells in Susac syndrome. TCRdb analysed the immunoSEQ multiplex PCR reads with MiXCR anew, one entry per CDR3 protein. The sample holds about 170,000 distinct CDR3 sequences, 95% to 96% seen once. The sample was CD4+ T cells from PBMCs. The source is a human donor with Susac syndrome. Both conserved end residues are part of each CDR3. D genes are given only for firm matches. Part of the rows lack a size; the others show once, few, many or a class for expanded clones.

V gene	D gene	J gene	clone size	CDR3 protein	CDR3 DNA
TRBV12-3/TRBV12-4	NA	TRBJ1-5	NA	CASGRESGGSQPQHF	TGTGCCAGCGGCAGGGAGAGCGGCGGCAGTCAGCCCCAGCATTTT
TRBV29-1	NA	TRBJ1-2	once	CSAPGEGNYGYTF	TGCAGCGCCCCCGGGGAGGGGAACTATGGCTACACCTTC
TRBV7-9	TRBD2	TRBJ2-2	NA	CASSPPGLASTGELFF	TGTGCCAGCAGCCCGCCGGGACTAGCGAGCACCGGGGAGCTGTTTTTT
TRBV9	TRBD1	TRBJ2-5	NA	CASSIRTGLKETQYF	TGTGCCAGCAGCATCCGGACAGGGTTGAAAGAGACCCAGTACTTC
TRBV20-1	NA	TRBJ2-3	NA	CSASIYQSTDTQYF	TGCAGTGCTAGCATCTACCAAAGCACAGATACGCAGTATTTT
TRBV20-1	NA	TRBJ2-5	once	CSARDAYQETQYF	TGCAGTGCTAGAGATGCCTACCAAGAGACCCAGTACTTC
TRBV30	NA	TRBJ2-5	NA	CALAGSGGETQYF	TGTGCCCTAGCAGGATCCGGGGGTGAGACCCAGTACTTC
TRBV6-1	NA	TRBJ2-4	NA	CASSEALRGGNIQYF	TGTGCCAGCAGTGAAGCGCTCAGGGGAGGTAACATTCAGTACTTC
TRBV29-1	NA	TRBJ2-3	NA	CSGLRMDTQYF	TGCAGCGGGCTGCGCATGGATACGCAGTATTTT
TRBV29-1	TRBD2	TRBJ2-5	NA	CSGGSGGRETQYF	TGCAGCGGCGGTAGCGGGGGTCGAGAGACCCAGTACTTC
TRBV7-3	TRBD2	TRBJ2-7	NA	CASSLGGSLYEQYF	TGTGCCAGCAGCTTAGGCGGGAGCCTGTACGAGCAGTACTTC
TRBV4-2	NA	TRBJ1-4	NA	CASSRYDAGTTNEKLFF	TGTGCCAGCAGCCGATATGACGCAGGGACAACTAATGAAAAACTGTTTTTT
TRBV18	NA	TRBJ1-2	NA	CASSQLDKYGYTF	TGTGCCAGCTCCCAGCTGGACAAGTATGGCTACACCTTC
TRBV7-2	NA	TRBJ1-2	NA	CASSSHRDGYTF	TGTGCCAGCAGCTCCCACAGGGATGGCTACACCTTC
TRBV20-1	NA	TRBJ2-1	NA	CSARMSNEQFF	TGCAGTGCTAGGATGAGCAATGAGCAGTTCTTC
TRBV6-5	TRBD1	TRBJ1-1	NA	CASSYGQGTAFF	TGTGCCAGCAGTTACGGACAGGGAACCGCTTTCTTT
TRBV2	NA	TRBJ2-7	NA	CASSEVKGQPYEQYF	TGTGCCAGCAGTGAAGTAAAGGGGCAGCCCTACGAGCAGTACTTC
TRBV29-1	NA	TRBJ2-4	few	CSVAGGPNIQYF	TGCAGCGTTGCAGGGGGGCCAAACATTCAGTACTTC
TRBV28	NA	TRBJ2-5	NA	CASSLRHLPETQYF	TGTGCCAGCAGTTTAAGGCATTTACCAGAGACCCAGTACTTC
TRBV20-1	TRBD1	TRBJ2-7	once	CSARGEGQGVQYEQYF	TGCAGTGCTAGAGGGGAAGGACAGGGGGTACAGTACGAGCAGTACTTC
TRBV6-6	NA	TRBJ2-1	NA	CASSSLANNEQFF	TGTGCCAGCAGTAGCTTAGCGAACAATGAGCAGTTCTTC
TRBV12-3/TRBV12-4	NA	TRBJ1-5	NA	CASSNGPIGQPQHF	TGTGCCAGCAGTAACGGACCAATCGGTCAGCCCCAGCATTTT
TRBV6-5	NA	TRBJ2-5	few	CASRATETQYF	TGTGCCAGCCGGGCCACAGAGACCCAGTACTTC
TRBV3-1	NA	TRBJ2-2	NA	CASSQGRRAGELFF	TGTGCCAGCAGCCAAGGTAGAAGGGCCGGGGAGCTGTTTTTT
TRBV24-1	NA	TRBJ2-1	NA	CATSDSMATFNEQFF	TGTGCCACCAGTGATTCAATGGCAACCTTCAATGAGCAGTTCTTC
TRBV20-1	TRBD1	TRBJ1-2	NA	CSARPTTGEPGGYTF	TGCAGTGCTAGACCTACGACAGGGGAGCCCGGCGGCTACACCTTC
TRBV29-1	TRBD1	TRBJ2-7	once	CSVEETGAYEQYF	TGCAGCGTTGAGGAGACAGGGGCCTACGAGCAGTACTTC
TRBV15	NA	TRBJ2-5	NA	CATSTRVGTQYF	TGTGCCACCAGCACTCGTGTGGGGACCCAGTACTTC
TRBV2	NA	TRBJ1-2	NA	CASRPEYGYTF	TGTGCCAGCAGGCCGGAATATGGCTACACCTTC
TRBV12-3/TRBV12-4	NA	TRBJ2-5	NA	CASRPRAYQETQYF	TGTGCCAGCAGACCGAGGGCCTACCAAGAGACCCAGTACTTC
TRBV7-2	TRBD1	TRBJ1-2	NA	CASSSRTGNYGYTF	TGTGCCAGCAGCTCTCGGACAGGAAACTATGGCTACACCTTC
TRBV7-9	TRBD1	TRBJ1-2	once	CASSSGTATDRFYGYTF	TGTGCCAGCAGCTCCGGGACAGCCACAGACAGATTCTATGGCTACACCTTC
TRBV14	NA	TRBJ2-7	NA	CASSLSKGGQYF	TGTGCCAGCAGCCTCTCTAAGGGGGGGCAGTACTTC
TRBV5-1	NA	TRBJ2-1	NA	CASSPHRVQAYNEQFF	TGCGCCAGCAGCCCACACAGGGTACAGGCCTACAATGAGCAGTTCTTC
TRBV9	NA	TRBJ2-5	NA	CASSPKSYQETQYF	TGTGCCAGCAGCCCAAAGTCGTACCAAGAGACCCAGTACTTC
TRBV12-3/TRBV12-4	TRBD1	TRBJ2-2	NA	CASSPRTGKLFF	TGTGCCAGCAGTCCCCGGACAGGGAAGCTGTTTTTT
TRBV28	TRBD1	TRBJ2-5	few	CASSSSGGHQETQYF	TGTGCCAGCAGTTCTTCAGGGGGCCATCAGGAGACCCAGTACTTC
TRBV11-2	TRBD1	TRBJ1-2	NA	CASSSSGQVNYGYTF	TGTGCCAGCAGCTCGTCTGGACAGGTCAACTATGGCTACACCTTC
TRBV27	NA	TRBJ2-1	once	CASSPPGLGNEQFF	TGTGCCAGCAGTCCACCGGGGCTAGGCAATGAGCAGTTCTTC
TRBV28	TRBD1	TRBJ2-7	NA	CASRRTGATYEQYF	TGTGCCAGCAGGAGGACAGGGGCGACTTACGAGCAGTACTTC
TRBV3-1	NA	TRBJ2-3	NA	CASSQGLVITDTQYF	TGTGCCAGCAGCCAAGGACTAGTTATCACAGATACGCAGTATTTT
TRBV6-2/TRBV6-3	NA	TRBJ2-7	once	CASSFLPYEQYF	TGTGCCAGCAGTTTTCTTCCATACGAGCAGTACTTC
TRBV2	NA	TRBJ1-5	NA	CASRIEGVQPQHF	TGTGCCAGCAGGATAGAGGGTGTTCAGCCCCAGCATTTT
TRBV4-3	TRBD1	TRBJ2-7	NA	CASSQDEGQDYEQYF	TGCGCCAGCAGCCAAGATGAGGGACAGGACTACGAGCAGTACTTC
TRBV7-8	NA	TRBJ2-5	NA	CASNSIEGETQYF	TGTGCCAGCAACTCCATTGAAGGGGAGACCCAGTACTTC
TRBV7-9	NA	TRBJ1-1	NA	CASSLLGTGNTEAFF	TGTGCCAGCAGCTTATTGGGAACAGGGAACACTGAAGCTTTCTTT
TRBV9	NA	TRBJ2-7	NA	CASSAPGKGSYEQYF	TGTGCCAGCAGCGCCCCGGGGAAGGGGAGCTACGAGCAGTACTTC
TRBV4-2	NA	TRBJ1-2	NA	CASSQEPSSSRGGYTF	TGTGCCAGCAGCCAAGAACCCTCTTCCAGCCGAGGTGGCTACACCTTC
TRBV28	TRBD1	TRBJ2-1	NA	CASSLRDRGNNEQFF	TGTGCCAGCAGTCTCCGGGACAGGGGTAACAATGAGCAGTTCTTC
TRBV20-1	NA	TRBJ2-5	NA	CSASPGRETQYF	TGCAGTGCTAGTCCAGGGAGGGAGACCCAGTACTTC
TRBV29-1	NA	TRBJ2-3	NA	CSSSGGAGTDTQYF	TGCAGTTCCTCGGGGGGCGCCGGCACAGATACGCAGTATTTT
TRBV21-1	NA	TRBJ2-1	NA	CASSRSLTGSHYNEQFF	TGTGCCAGCAGCAGGTCGCTGACAGGCTCCCACTACAATGAGCAGTTCTTC
TRBV28	TRBD2	TRBJ2-1	NA	CASSIRRRGVNEQFF	TGTGCCAGCAGTATACGGCGGCGGGGGGTCAATGAGCAGTTCTTC